Shown below are 27 T cell receptor beta chains from a single sample sequenced in a study of cytomegalovirus exposure and HLA in healthy donors. The PCR made use of 60 Vbeta and 13 Jbeta primers. TCRdb's copy holds only in-frame clones and misses some; the assay was immunoSEQ multiplex PCR. This table has 150,000 to 200,000 clones, roughly four fifths appearing once. The sample comprised PBMCs. Receptors originate from a woman in her 40s in good health and CMV-seronegative.

The chain joins TRBV6-5 to TRBJ2-2; 9 nucleotides agree with TRBD1. CDR1 MNHEY and CDR2 SVGAGI come from the germline V gene. Trimming removed 2 bases from V and 5 bases from J; junction bases left unmatched: 0. The CDR3 is made up of 14 amino acids. This CDR3 reads CASSYDRGTGELFF. CDR3 sequence (DNA): TGTGCCAGCAGTTACGACAGGGGGACCGGGGAGCTGTTTTTT.

The chain couples TRBV13 to TRBJ2-1; 8 bases map to TRBD2. Trimming removed 3 bases from V and 4 bases from J; junction bases left unmatched: 5. Germline V gene sequence: CDR1 PRHDT, CDR2 FYEKMQ (reference sequence). The length of the CDR3 is 15 residues. This chain's CDR3 is CASSFQIAGYNEQFF. CDR3 bases: TGTGCCAGCAGCTTCCAAATAGCGGGGTACAATGAGCAGTTCTTC.

The J gene is TRBJ2-7, the V gene TRBV10-3, with TRBD1 matching over 7 bases. This CDR3 has 15 residues. Trimming removed 6 bases from V and 2 bases from J; junction bases left unmatched: 10. Looked up from germline, CDR1 is ENHRY and CDR2 is SYGVKD. The CDR3 region is CAIRQVTGAAYEQYF. The CDR3 bases are TGTGCCATCAGGCAAGTAACAGGGGCCGCCTACGAGCAGTACTTC.

V gene TRBV4-1 combines with J gene TRBJ2-7; a weak D match, TRBD2 (5 bases). Trimming removed 4 bases from V and 6 bases from J, with 13 bases in between. CDR3 length: 13 amino acids. Germline CDR1 and CDR2: MGHRA and YSYEKL. CDR3 sequence: CASSRTYSGEQYF. The DNA of the CDR3 is TGCGCCAGCAGCCGAACGTACAGCGGCGAGCAGTACTTC.

The rearrangement uses TRBV18 and TRBJ1-5; D uncertain. The germline CDR1 and CDR2 sequences are KGHSH and LQKENI. This CDR3 contains 16 residues. V dropped 3 bases and J dropped 4 bases, with 16 bases sitting between them. CDR3 in amino acids: CASSPVGSRLNQPQHF. The CDR3 bases are TGTGCCAGCTCACCCGTCGGGTCCAGACTTAATCAGCCCCAGCATTTT.

The chain links TRBV29-1 to TRBJ2-2, with 8 bases lining up with TRBD1. This CDR3 has 13 residues. Unmatched junction bases numbered 5, after V lost 6 bases and J lost 5 bases. The germline V gene has CDR1 SQVTM and CDR2 ANQGSEA. The DNA of the CDR3 is TGCAGCGTCCCTCGGACAGGGACCGGGGAGCTGTTTTTT. This sequence encodes CSVPRTGTGELFF.

This clone was recorded a few times. This chain uses TRBV5-1 with TRBJ1-2; D call uncertain. CDR1 is SGHRS, CDR2 YFSETQ, per germline. The CDR3 is made up of 12 amino acids. V shed 4 bases and J shed 3 bases, with 7 bases lying between them. The CDR3: CASSLDYYGYTF. The CDR3 DNA is TGCGCCAGCAGCCTCGACTACTATGGCTACACCTTC. The whole variable domain, filled in from reference TRBV5-1 and TRBJ1-2, reads KAGVTQTPRYLIKTRGQQVTLSCSPISGHRSVSWYQQTPGQGLQFLFEYFSETQRNKGNFPGRFSGRQFSNSRSEMNVSTLELGDSALYLCASSLDYYGYTFGSGTRLTVV.

V is TRBV5-1 and J is TRBJ2-7, with TRBD1 matching 7 bases. With 0 bases clipped from V and 3 bases from J, the junction kept 3 bases outside the gene matches. Germline CDR1 reads SGHRS; CDR2 reads YFSETQ. This CDR3 is built from 14 residues. The CDR3 loop reads CASSLEQGYYEQYF. CDR3 DNA sequence: TGCGCCAGCAGCTTGGAACAGGGGTACTACGAGCAGTACTTC.

This rearrangement joins TRBV11-3 to TRBJ2-4, with D possibly being TRBD1 (5 bases). The V and J ends lost 0 bases and 9 bases respectively, with 9 bases between them. Germline V gives CDR1 SGHNT, CDR2 YENEEA. There are 13 residues in the CDR3. CDR3 DNA: TGTGCCAGCAGCTTAGATCAGGGTGGCATTCAGTACTTC. Its translation: CASSLDQGGIQYF.

The chain joins TRBV5-1 to TRBJ2-7; 9 positions agree with TRBD1. V gave up 5 bases and J gave up 5 bases; unmatched junction bases: 8. Germline V gene sequence: CDR1 SGHRS, CDR2 YFSETQ. The length of the CDR3 is 14 residues. The CDR3 DNA reads as TGCGCCAGCAGAGCCGGGACAGGGTACGACGAGCAGTACTTC. This sequence encodes CASRAGTGYDEQYF.

This chain links TRBV5-8 with TRBJ1-6, with 7 bases that match TRBD1. This CDR3 is built from 16 residues. Germline CDR1 reads SGHTS; CDR2 reads YDEGEE. Trimming at V came to 0 bases and at J to 7 bases, leaving 7 bases not matched to a gene. CDR3 nucleotide sequence: TGTGCCAGCAGCTTGGGGACAGGCAACAACAATTCACCCCTCCACTTT. This gives the protein CASSLGTGNNNSPLHF.

The chain uses TRBV5-1 and TRBJ1-2; 8 positions agree with TRBD1. Looked up from germline, CDR1 is SGHRS and CDR2 is YFSETQ. The CDR3 contains 15 residues. V lost 4 bases and J lost 8; bases outside the gene matches: 13. Written as DNA, the CDR3 is TGCGCCAGCAGCCCGAGGAGGGTGACAGGGGTCGGCTACACCTTC. Protein product: CASSPRRVTGVGYTF.

This clone was observed a handful of times. Other DNA sequences within the sample encode an identical CDR3. The chain links TRBV18 to TRBJ1-4, with 9 bases identical to TRBD1. Unmatched junction bases numbered 4, after V lost 0 bases and J lost 8 bases. The germline gives CDR1 KGHSH, CDR2 LQKENI. CDR3 length: 15 amino acids. The CDR3 is CASSPPGQGGEKLFF. Written as DNA, the CDR3 is TGTGCCAGCTCACCACCGGGACAGGGCGGGGAAAAACTGTTTTTT.

A few counts support this clone. The rearrangement uses TRBV11-3 and TRBJ1-1, with D maybe TRBD1 (6 bases). In germline, CDR1 is SGHNT, CDR2 YENEEA. The CDR3 contains 13 residues. Between the trimmed V and J ends, which lost 4 bases and 3 bases, there was a span of 9 bases. The CDR3 DNA sequence: TGTGCCAGCAGCTCAACAGGGCACACTGAAGCTTTCTTT. This codes for CASSSTGHTEAFF. Filled out from reference TRBV11-3 and TRBJ1-1, the complete variable domain reads EAGVVQSPRYKIIEKKQPVAFWCNPISGHNTLYWYLQNLGQGPELLIRYENEEAVDDSQLPKDRFSAERLKGVDSTLKIQPAELGDSAVYLCASSSTGHTEAFFGQGTRLTVV.

In its sample, this clone was seen a few times. This rearrangement joins TRBV7-2 to TRBJ2-1; TRBD2 matches 9 bases. The CDR3 is made up of 16 amino acids. V lost 1 base and J lost 4; bases outside the gene matches: 5. Germline CDR1 SGHTA, CDR2 FQGNSA. CDR3 sequence (DNA): TGTGCCAGCAGCTTAGGGGGTAGCGGGGGTTACAATGAGCAGTTCTTC. Amino acid sequence: CASSLGGSGGYNEQFF. Together with reference TRBV7-2 and TRBJ2-1, the CDR3 gives the full variable domain: GAGVSQSPSNKVTEKGKDVELRCDPISGHTALYWYRQSLGQGLEFLIYFQGNSAPDKSGLPSDRFSAERTGGSVSTLTIQRTQQEDSAVYLCASSLGGSGGYNEQFFGPGTRLTVL.

The genes are TRBV5-6 and TRBJ2-3; 7 bases fit TRBD1. The CDR3 is 16 residues long. V gave up 3 bases and J gave up 1 base; unmatched junction bases: 8. Looked up from germline, CDR1 is SGHDT and CDR2 is YYEEEE. This CDR3 reads CASSSDREWGTDTQYF. Written as DNA, the CDR3 is TGTGCCAGCAGCTCTGACAGGGAGTGGGGCACAGATACGCAGTATTTT.

V and J are TRBV6-6 and TRBJ1-2; TRBD1 might be the D (6 bases). The CDR3 has 15 residues. V was cut by 5 bases and J by 5 bases, with 18 bases left in between. Germline V gene sequence: CDR1 MNHNY, CDR2 SVGAGI (reference sequence). CDR3 sequence reads: CASSRGKQGFYGYTF. Here the CDR3 DNA reads TGTGCCAGCAGTCGGGGAAAACAGGGATTTTATGGCTACACCTTC.

In its sample, this clone was seen a few times. The genes are TRBV4-1 and TRBJ1-2; the match to TRBD1 covers 8 bases. The trim removed 0 bases at V and 7 bases at J, leaving 13 bases unmatched. The CDR3 spans 17 residues. CDR1 and CDR2 from the germline V gene are MGHRA and YSYEKL. CDR3 residues: CASSQDPRGQGGFGYTF. The DNA of the CDR3 is TGCGCCAGCAGCCAAGATCCGCGCGGACAGGGAGGTTTTGGCTACACCTTC.

This rearrangement joins TRBV14 to TRBJ2-1; 8 bases match TRBD2. CDR3 length: 15 residues. The V gene's germline CDR1 is SGHDN and CDR2 FVKESK. Losses at the gene ends were 0 bases for V and 4 bases for J; bases not matched to a gene: 2. The CDR3 here is CASSQDGGAYNEQFF. In DNA form, the CDR3 reads TGTGCCAGCAGCCAAGACGGGGGGGCATACAATGAGCAGTTCTTC.

This clone was observed a single time. The V gene is TRBV27, the J gene TRBJ1-6, with D maybe TRBD1 (5 bases). Trimming shortened V by 5 bases and J by 4 bases, and 18 bases separated the two germline ends. The CDR3 is 17 residues long. Germline CDR1 reads MNHEY; CDR2 reads SMNVEV (reference sequence). This CDR3 is CASSPSSTENYNSPLHF. For the CDR3, the DNA is TGTGCCAGCAGTCCTTCCTCGACAGAGAATTATAATTCACCCCTCCACTTT.

This chain joins TRBV5-1 and TRBJ1-1; 7 positions match TRBD1. This CDR3 region has 13 residues. CDR1 SGHRS and CDR2 YFSETQ come from the germline V gene. V shed 7 bases and J 3 bases; nucleotides not matched to a gene: 6. The CDR3 bases are TGCGCCAGCCATACAGGGGTGGACACTGAAGCTTTCTTT. It specifies CASHTGVDTEAFF.

This rearrangement joins TRBV10-3 to TRBJ1-1, with D uncertain. This CDR3 has 14 amino acids. V was shortened by 3 bases and J by 1 base, with 9 bases between the two germline ends. Germline values: CDR1 ENHRY, CDR2 SYGVKD. The CDR3 loop reads CAISEKGGNTEAFF. CDR3 nucleotide sequence: TGTGCCATCAGTGAAAAGGGAGGGAACACTGAAGCTTTCTTT.

This rearrangement joins TRBV6-5 to TRBJ1-2, with a weak D call TRBD1 (5 bases). This CDR3 is built from 14 residues. Deletions cut 6 bases from V and 5 bases from J, with 16 bases between. The V gene's germline CDR1 is MNHEY and CDR2 SVGAGI. CDR3: CASRIQEQLYGYTF. The CDR3 nucleotides are TGTGCCAGCAGAATACAGGAACAACTTTATGGCTACACCTTC.

V and J are TRBV5-6 and TRBJ1-3; D ambiguous. V gave up 5 bases and J gave up 0 bases, with 6 bases separating them. Germline CDR1 is SGHDT and CDR2 is YYEEEE. The CDR3 totals 13 residues. CDR3 sequence reads: CASSSGSGNTIYF. DNA of the CDR3: TGTGCCAGCAGTTCGGGCTCTGGAAACACCATATATTTT.

This clone has a handful of counts. The J gene is TRBJ2-1, the V gene TRBV10-2; 11 positions match TRBD2. The V segment lost 6 bases and the J segment 1 base; nucleotides outside the gene matches: 5. Germline CDR1 WSHSY, CDR2 SAAADI. There are 16 residues in the CDR3. This CDR3 is CASRVAGGRSYNEQFF. Written as DNA, the CDR3 is TGCGCCAGCAGAGTAGCGGGGGGGCGATCCTACAATGAGCAGTTCTTC.

This chain connects TRBV21-1 to TRBJ2-7; TRBD1 reflects the table's D call only, with no check against the DNA. TRBV21-1 is a recognized pseudogene. CDR3 length: 16 residues. The CDR3 sequence: CASSKEGDRVGYEQYF. DNA of the CDR3: TGTGCCAGCAGCAAAGAGGGGGACAGGGTAGGGTACGAGCAGTACTTC.

This clone was detected once. The gene calls are TRBV5-5 and TRBJ2-3; a weak D match, TRBD2 (6 bases). V was trimmed by 3 bases and J by 6 bases, leaving 14 bases between them. The germline V gene encodes CDR1 SGHKS and CDR2 YYEKEE (reference sequence). The CDR3 is made up of 14 amino acids. The CDR3, as DNA: TGTGCCAGCAGCTCTCTGGGGGGATGGGATACGCAGTATTTT. Protein sequence: CASSSLGGWDTQYF.